The rows below give T cell receptor beta chains drawn from one sample of a study of T cell repertoires in cytomegalovirus infection. One entry per CDR3 protein, called by TCRdb with MiXCR from the reads. Among about 140,000 distinct CDR3 sequences listed, about 6.3% were seen once. What was sequenced was PBMCs. These receptors were taken from a human donor in good health (CMV status not recorded). Some clones in this sample may be carry-over from other donors' samples. CDR3s include the opening cysteine and the closing phenylalanine or tryptophan. The D gene is left open where the match is weak.

>TRBJ2-7|.|TRBV7-6
CASSLEDAGAYEQYF
>TRBJ2-7|.|TRBV7-6
CASSSQGRGPPVEQYF
>TRBJ2-3|.|TRBV7-2
CASSPGATANTQYF
>TRBJ2-7|.|TRBV5-6
CASTLAWGPYEQYF
>TRBJ2-1|TRBD2|TRBV6-2/TRBV6-3
CASSPAGAINEQFF
>TRBJ2-5|TRBD2|TRBV7-3
CASSLISGAAETQYF
>TRBJ2-7|TRBD1|TRBV7-3
CASSPSPGQAYEQYF
>TRBJ2-7|.|TRBV28
CASQAGPGQWNEQYF
>TRBJ2-1|.|TRBV20-1
CSASTAVFDYNEQFF
>TRBJ1-5|TRBD1|TRBV10-2
CASSGRDSQPQHF
>TRBJ1-1|.|TRBV2
CASRSYVTEAFF
>TRBJ1-3|.|TRBV9
CASSVVQVYSGNTIYF
>TRBJ2-5|.|TRBV7-2
CASSRGPGVGETQYF
>TRBJ1-1|TRBD1|TRBV19
CASPPDRGRTEAFF
>TRBJ1-1|TRBD1|TRBV5-1
CASSTRTGGGTEAFF
>TRBJ2-3|.|TRBV20-1
CSASPGQGSTDTQYF
>TRBJ1-1|.|TRBV7-6
CASSLDPAGETEAFF
>TRBJ2-3|TRBD2|TRBV7-6
CASSLGLAAPPAGTDTQYF
>TRBJ1-6|.|TRBV19
CASSGGRLHF
>TRBJ2-1|.|TRBV24-1
CATSDPSGPYNEQFF
>TRBJ2-7|.|TRBV6-2/TRBV6-3
CASSRDPDGRNEQYF
>TRBJ2-7|.|TRBV7-2
CASRRSRSTYEQYF
>TRBJ2-5|.|TRBV6-2/TRBV6-3
CASSYGGEETQYF
>TRBJ1-1|.|TRBV7-2
CASSLGQGSTEAFF
>TRBJ2-7|TRBD1|TRBV29-1
CSVPTGTYEQYF
>TRBJ2-2|.|TRBV27
CASSLGDWTGELFF
>TRBJ2-3|.|TRBV18
CASSLIKADTQYF
>TRBJ2-1|.|TRBV18
CASSPAGTYNEQFF
>TRBJ2-5|TRBD2|TRBV7-8
CASSERRLAGGPPQQETQYF
>TRBJ2-5|.|TRBV20-1
CSATAGAGETQYF
>TRBJ1-4|.|TRBV7-6
CASSFFPRGGVAKLFF
>TRBJ2-2|.|TRBV30
CAWKAGHDGELFF
>TRBJ1-3|.|TRBV7-9
CASSPTPLSSGNTIYF
>TRBJ1-6|TRBD1|TRBV5-3
CASRRDRALNSPLHF
>TRBJ2-3|.|TRBV7-2
CASSHSGVRSTDTQYF
>TRBJ2-1|.|TRBV19
CASSRVNEQFF
>TRBJ2-2|.|TRBV29-1
CSANLDWGELFF
>TRBJ1-5|.|TRBV10-3
CAISEGGPQHF
>TRBJ1-5|TRBD1|TRBV7-6
CASSLGTGSSQPQHF
>TRBJ2-7|TRBD1|TRBV7-9
CASGPTGVGEQYF
>TRBJ2-1|TRBD1|TRBV5-1
CASSGATGTNEQFF
>TRBJ2-1|.|TRBV7-3
CASNTRGGPYNEQFF